This T cell receptor beta chain is drawn from a study of Ad26.COV2.S vaccination and SARS-CoV-2 variants (dated by TCRdb to about 2021). Concerning the study at large: Donors in the vaccine arm were drawn from COV1001, a phase I-IIa trial of Ad26.COV2.S in healthy adults that was multicentre, randomized, double-blind and placebo-controlled. A total of roughly 32 samples were included in the TCR-sequenced set, comprising around 20 Ad26.COV2.S vaccine recipients, 5 placebo recipients and 8 SARS-CoV-2 convalescent individuals. TCRbeta repertoire sequencing served as the tool for gauging how specific and how broad the SARS-CoV-2-reactive T cell receptors were following Ad26.COV2.S vaccination. Trial participants were randomized into five groups of five, in which low-dose or high-dose Ad26.COV2.S was given once or twice, or placebo was given on both occasions. Ad26.COV2.S was given intramuscularly at 5x10^10 or 1x10^11 viral particles, as a single shot or as two shots 56 days apart. Investigators did not know the trial group allocation while performing experiments and assessing outcomes. Results the study describes overall, beyond this receptor: The authors noted that the TCR breadth and depth analyses may have underestimated total T cell responses. Ad26.COV2.S recipients had higher spike-specific TCR breadth than placebo recipients (P = 0.0014). The study was not powered to compare responses between vaccine doses or regimens. Non-spike TCR breadth was comparable between vaccine and placebo recipients, consistent with the vaccine containing only spike. Substantial breadth of spike-specific CD8+ and CD4+ T cell responses was reported after vaccination.

Regarding this clone: No cognate antigen has been identified for it. Base quality data are lacking; no much larger clone is found one base away.

TCRbeta CDR3 regions were sequenced with the immunoSEQ Assay. After extraction, genomic DNA underwent amplification by bias-controlled multiplex PCR, followed by high-throughput sequencing. Turning to the authors' computational methods: To quantify the absolute abundance of every unique TCRbeta CDR3 region, sequences were collapsed and filtered. T cell fraction was estimated by normalization of TCRbeta template counts to usable DNA, with usable DNA being measured through amplification of reference genes present in all nucleated cells. Repertoire TCRs were annotated as SARS-CoV-2-specific when V gene, CDR3 amino acid sequence and J gene were exactly matched to a known reactive TCR set. The reference SARS-CoV-2 TCR set came from MIRA and was filtered for enrichment in COVID-19-positive ImmuneCODE repertoires, removing public or cross-reactive TCRs. Using the MIRA antigens, annotated TCRs were further analysed by specific ORF or by position within an ORF. Breadth was defined as annotated unique rearrangements over total unique productive rearrangements; depth was the summed frequency of those rearrangements. Group comparisons of TCR breadth used two-sided Wilcoxon rank-sum tests. The immuneACCESS repertoire file appears here via TCRdb, limited to in-frame rearrangements. These files lack a portion of the clones; in checked studies, under half of the deficit traces to unresolved V genes, and the cause of the others is not known. The DNA gave D and trimming, while V, J and clone size come from that table. The sample contains about 500,000 clones, 70% to 90% of them found a single time. About 1.7% of the sample is taken by the ten largest.

The sample's treatment or condition label, in plain terms: some 20 received Ad26.COV2.S at low or high dose, single or two shots; about 5 received placebo; per-sample allocation not given. Repertoires of vaccine and placebo recipients were sequenced from samples taken on day 63 after the first injection. Cohort 1b enrolled 20 to 30 adults aged 18-55 years at a single site in Boston, USA, between 29 July and 7 August 2020. As a vaccine, Ad26.COV2.S was a replication-incompetent adenovirus type 26 vector that expressed a prefusion-stabilized SARS-CoV-2 spike protein derived from the original Wuhan strain. The CDR3 runs 13 amino acids, cysteine and phenylalanine included. CDR3 DNA only is kept here, 39 bases in frame from base 1. Based on the germline V gene, the CDR1 and CDR2 sequences are MGHDK and SYGVNS. V gives up 6 bases and J gives up 5 bases, and the segment between their germline ends measures 13 bases.

The sequences come from peripheral blood, collected in a trial of Ad26.COV2.S vaccine versus placebo. The TCR sequence derives from a person between 18 and 65 years old who received the Ad26.COV2.S COVID-19 vaccine or a placebo. The rearranged segments are TRBV25-1 and TRBJ1-2; TRBD1 is a weak D gene call, 6 bases matching. The DNA reads as follows: TGTGCCAGCAGACAGGGTACGCATTATGGCTACACCTTC. This sequence encodes CASRQGTHYGYTF.